Listed below are T cell receptor beta chains from one sample, sequenced in a study of blood T cell repertoires in COVID-19. The method was immunoSEQ multiplex PCR; TCRdb's version includes in-frame clones alone and lacks a portion of them. The data show 300,000 to 350,000 clones, around 86% seen once. The sequenced sample was PBMCs or T cells enriched from blood (not recorded which). The source of these receptors is a woman in her thirties or forties with acute COVID-19. CDR3s include the opening cysteine and the closing phenylalanine or tryptophan. D genes are given only for firm matches. Where a row states a size, it is once, few, many or the class of an expanded clone; other rows omit it.

V	J	D	size	CDR3	DNA
TRBV10-3	TRBJ1-4	.	.	CAISDLATNEKLFF	TGTGCCATCAGTGATCTAGCAACTAATGAAAAACTGTTTTTT
TRBV14	TRBJ1-3	.	.	CASSPLPGSGNTIYF	TGTGCCAGCAGCCCCCTCCCAGGGTCTGGAAACACCATATATTTT
TRBV27	TRBJ1-2	TRBD1	.	CASSFTGTGGSVGYTF	TGTGCCAGCAGTTTCACCGGGACAGGGGGATCCGTGGGCTACACCTTC
TRBV5-1	TRBJ1-2	.	few	CASSFAGTQYGYTF	TGCGCCAGCAGCTTCGCCGGGACACAGTATGGCTACACCTTC
TRBV6-2/TRBV6-3	TRBJ2-3	TRBD2	once	CASSLFRFSGTSTQYF	TGTGCCAGCAGTTTGTTCCGATTTAGCGGGACCTCTACGCAGTATTTT
TRBV5-1	TRBJ1-4	.	.	CASSPMMTGTNEKLFF	TGCGCCAGCAGCCCCATGATGACAGGAACTAATGAAAAACTGTTTTTT
TRBV19	TRBJ2-5	TRBD2	.	CASSPLGLAGIQETQYF	TGTGCCAGTAGCCCCCTGGGTCTAGCGGGGATACAAGAGACCCAGTACTTC
TRBV19	TRBJ1-2	.	.	CASGGYGYTF	TGTGCCAGTGGAGGCTATGGCTACACCTTC
TRBV7-9	TRBJ1-4	.	few	CASSSTGTPNEKLFF	TGTGCCAGCAGCAGTACAGGCACACCTAATGAAAAACTGTTTTTT
TRBV29-1	TRBJ2-2	TRBD2	.	CSVESREARGTGELFF	TGCAGCGTTGAATCGCGGGAGGCCCGCGGCACCGGGGAGCTGTTTTTT
TRBV29-1	TRBJ1-2	.	.	CSVVFLWDIYGYTF	TGCAGCGTTGTGTTTTTGTGGGACATCTATGGCTACACCTTC
TRBV18	TRBJ2-7	.	once	CASSPTGGSTYAQYF	TGTGCCAGCTCACCCACTGGGGGGTCCACCTACGCGCAGTACTTC
TRBV11-2	TRBJ1-2	.	.	CASSPGGGYTF	TGTGCCAGCAGCCCCGGGGGTGGCTACACCTTC
TRBV4-2	TRBJ2-2	.	once	CASSQGGANTGELFF	TGTGCCAGCAGCCAAGGGGGGGCGAACACCGGGGAGCTGTTTTTT
TRBV6-5	TRBJ1-3	.	.	CASSYSNAGAGNTIYF	TGTGCCAGCAGTTACTCGAACGCGGGGGCTGGAAACACCATATATTTT
TRBV5-1	TRBJ1-1	.	.	CASSQTGSTTEAFF	TGCGCCAGCAGCCAAACAGGGTCTACCACTGAAGCTTTCTTT
TRBV9	TRBJ1-1	TRBD1	.	CASSGGTGVVSSEAFF	TGTGCCAGCAGCGGCGGGACAGGGGTAGTTTCCAGTGAAGCTTTCTTT
TRBV7-8	TRBJ1-2	.	.	CASSSRLGQTRHNYGYTF	TGTGCCAGCAGCTCGAGATTGGGACAAACCAGACATAACTATGGCTACACCTTC
TRBV4-1	TRBJ2-1	.	.	CASSPPLGQGILAGGNEQFF	TGCGCCAGCAGCCCCCCCCTGGGACAGGGGATCCTAGCGGGGGGCAATGAGCAGTTCTTC
TRBV4-1	TRBJ1-6	.	.	CASSQDQFSGPLHF	TGCGCCAGCAGCCAAGATCAGTTCTCTGGACCCCTCCACTTT
TRBV25-1	TRBJ2-2	.	.	CASSGTGYTGELFF	TGTGCCAGCAGTGGGACGGGATACACCGGGGAGCTGTTTTTT
TRBV27	TRBJ1-1	.	.	CASSQDSWGPNTEAFF	TGTGCCAGCAGCCAGGACAGTTGGGGGCCGAACACTGAAGCTTTCTTT
TRBV9	TRBJ1-5	.	.	CASSVGRGQPQHF	TGTGCCAGCAGCGTAGGACGGGGACAGCCCCAGCATTTT